The 30 T cell receptor beta chains below were found in one sample sequenced in a study of cytomegalovirus exposure and HLA in healthy donors. Primers for the PCR totalled 60 Vbeta and 13 Jbeta. TCRdb's table, derived via immunoSEQ multiplex PCR, lists solely in-frame clones and lacks some. Of 100,000 to 150,000 clones in the sample, roughly 80% are singletons; the top ten hold roughly 3.2%. The specimen was PBMCs. All receptors come from a man between 25 and 39 years old in good health and CMV-seronegative.

The chain couples TRBV6-1 to TRBJ1-1; D is undetermined. The germline gives CDR1 MNHNS, CDR2 SASEGT. V was cut by 1 base and J by 1 base, with 7 bases left in between. CDR3 length: 14 residues. In DNA, the CDR3 is TGTGCCAGCAGTGAAGAGCCAGGGAACACTGAAGCTTTCTTT. It translates to CASSEEPGNTEAFF.

The chain couples TRBV11-3 to TRBJ2-2, with a possible D match to TRBD2 (7 bases). The germline gives CDR1 SGHNT, CDR2 YENEEA. The CDR3 runs to 17 residues. V was cut by 3 bases and J by 5 bases, with 19 bases left in between. The CDR3 coding sequence is TGTGCCAGCAGCTTCACCCGCCGGCGGGGGCCAACCGGGGAGCTGTTTTTT. Its translation is CASSFTRRRGPTGELFF.

The rearrangement uses TRBV4-1 and TRBJ1-2; maybe TRBD1 (6 bases). In germline, CDR1 is MGHRA, CDR2 YSYEKL. Trimming took off 5 bases at V and 4 bases at J, with 14 bases between the two ends. The CDR3 covers 14 residues. In DNA, the CDR3 is TGCGCCAGCAGCGACGGACAGAGCCGCTATGGCTACACCTTC. Translated, it gives CASSDGQSRYGYTF.

This chain joins TRBV19 and TRBJ1-1; D might be TRBD1 (6 bases). Germline V CDR1 and CDR2: LNHDA, SQIVND (reference sequence). This CDR3 comprises 13 residues. Trimming stripped 7 bases from V and 4 bases from J, with 13 bases between. Here the CDR3 reads CASIAQGSTEAFF. The CDR3 DNA is TGTGCCAGTATCGCTCAGGGGTCCACTGAAGCTTTCTTT.

The rearrangement uses TRBV27 and TRBJ2-7; TRBD1 matches 10 bases. Germline CDR1 and CDR2: MNHEY and SMNVEV (reference sequence). V was clipped by 6 bases and J by 3 bases; unmatched bases: 17. The CDR3 spans 18 residues. The CDR3 loop reads CASRADRGRTGGIYEQYF. Here the CDR3 DNA reads TGTGCCAGCAGGGCTGACAGGGGGCGGACTGGTGGGATCTACGAGCAGTACTTC.

This clone was observed a single time. This chain links TRBV29-1 with TRBJ2-5; possible D gene TRBD1, 6 bases. Matching the DNA end better, TRBJ2-7 makes the J call doubtful. Germline lookup yields CDR1 SQVTM and CDR2 ANQGSEA. The CDR3 loop spans 13 amino acids. The DNA for the CDR3 is TGCAGCGTTGATCAGGGGAGAGGCGCCGAGCAGTACTTC. Translating gives CSVDQGRGAEQYF.

V is TRBV28 and J is TRBJ1-3; tentative D call: TRBD1 (5 bases). The CDR3 runs 16 residues. Germline assignment: CDR1 MDHEN and CDR2 SYDVKM. Trimming stripped 2 bases from V and 1 base from J, with 12 bases between. This CDR3 is CASSLREGRSGNTIYF. The CDR3 DNA reads TGTGCCAGCAGTTTAAGGGAGGGGAGGTCTGGAAACACCATATATTTT.

This clone was counted between two and nine times. The chain has TRBV4-2 and TRBJ1-3; no firm D call. Per germline, CDR1 LGHNA and CDR2 YNFKEQ. CDR3 length: 14 residues. Trimming took off 4 bases at V and 0 bases at J, with 7 bases between the two ends. Here the CDR3 DNA reads TGTGCCAGCAGCCGGTTGAGCTCTGGAAACACCATATATTTT. Its protein is CASSRLSSGNTIYF.

The chain carries TRBV6-1 and TRBJ1-6; a weak D match, TRBD1 (5 bases). The germline V gene encodes CDR1 MNHNS and CDR2 SASEGT. The V gene lost 6 bases and the J gene lost 7 bases, with 10 bases spanning the gap. This CDR3 comprises 13 residues. CDR3 amino acids: CASRVTDNSPLHF. The CDR3 nucleotides read TGTGCCAGCAGGGTGACAGACAATTCACCCCTCCACTTT.

The chain is built from TRBV5-6 and TRBJ1-3; D possibly corresponds to TRBD1 (5 bases). The CDR3 has 15 residues. CDR1 is SGHDT and CDR2 is YYEEEE in the germline V gene. V lost 4 bases and J lost 3, with 14 bases in between. The CDR3 region has the DNA TGTGCCAGCAGCCGATGGGCAGGGCTTGGAAACACCATATATTTT. This encodes CASSRWAGLGNTIYF. The whole variable domain, remainder taken from reference TRBV5-6 and TRBJ1-3, is DAGVTQSPTHLIKTRGQQVTLRCSPKSGHDTVSWYQQALGQGPQFIFQYYEEEERQRGNFPDRFSGHQFPNYSSELNVNALLLGDSALYLCASSRWAGLGNTIYFGEGSWLTVV.

This chain uses TRBV6-1 with TRBJ2-7, with unresolved D. Germline lookup yields CDR1 MNHNS and CDR2 SASEGT. CDR3 length: 14 residues. Trimming removed 0 bases at V and 3 bases at J, with 9 bases between. The CDR3 region has the DNA TGTGCCAGCAGTGAAGCCGTCCTTGTCTACGAGCAGTACTTC. It translates to CASSEAVLVYEQYF.

V and J are TRBV28 and TRBJ2-1; 7 bases line up with TRBD2. Unmatched junction bases numbered 8, after V lost 6 bases and J lost 3 bases. The CDR3 is made up of 15 amino acids. CDR1 and CDR2 (germline): MDHEN, SYDVKM. The CDR3 spells CASSQASGHYNEQFF. DNA of the CDR3: TGTGCCAGCAGCCAAGCTAGCGGCCACTACAATGAGCAGTTCTTC.

The gene calls are TRBV28 and TRBJ1-1, with 7 bases that match TRBD1. V gave up 4 bases and J gave up 1 base; unmatched junction bases: 0. The CDR3 runs 13 residues. CDR1 is MDHEN, CDR2 SYDVKM, per germline. CDR3 sequence (DNA): TGTGCCAGCAGTTGGACAGGGAACACTGAAGCTTTCTTT. Protein sequence: CASSWTGNTEAFF.

The rearrangement joins TRBV28 to TRBJ2-7; D is unclear. Deletions cut 2 bases from V and 7 bases from J, with 9 bases between. Germline CDR1 MDHEN, CDR2 SYDVKM. This CDR3 region has 12 residues. The CDR3 bases are TGTGCCAGCAGTTTACTGCCGCGGGAGCAGTACTTC. It specifies CASSLLPREQYF.

This sequence joins TRBV29-1 and TRBJ2-1, with 10 bases matching TRBD2. Germline V gene data show CDR1 as SQVTM and CDR2 as ANQGSEA. With 0 bases clipped from V and 6 bases from J, the junction kept 11 bases outside the gene matches. This CDR3 comprises 17 residues. CDR3 protein: CSVEDPGASGRVNEQFF. CDR3 DNA: TGCAGCGTTGAAGACCCAGGGGCTAGCGGGAGAGTCAATGAGCAGTTCTTC.

The J gene is TRBJ2-1, the V gene TRBV10-3, with TRBD2 as a possible D gene (5 bases). The CDR3 totals 12 residues. Trimming removed 0 bases at V and 14 bases at J, with 11 bases between. Germline V gene lookup returns CDR1 ENHRY and CDR2 SYGVKD. DNA for the CDR3: TGTGCCATCAGTGAGTCGAAAGGGCGGGAGTTCTTC. Protein sequence: CAISESKGREFF.

The V gene is TRBV25-1, the J gene TRBJ1-1; D remains ambiguous. In germline, CDR1 is MGHDK, CDR2 SYGVNS. The CDR3 extends over 14 amino acids. V lost 4 bases, J lost 2 bases, and 11 bases lay in between. The CDR3 is CASSAGLINTEAFF. The DNA for the CDR3 is TGTGCCAGCAGTGCCGGACTGATAAACACTGAAGCTTTCTTT.

The V and J genes are TRBV9 and TRBJ1-1, with a weak D call TRBD1 (6 bases). CDR3 length: 15 amino acids. Between the trimmed V and J ends, which lost 1 base and 1 base, there was a span of 11 bases. Germline assignment: CDR1 SGDLS and CDR2 YYNGEE. The CDR3 is CASSVLTGRNTEAFF. Written as DNA, the CDR3 is TGTGCCAGCAGCGTACTCACAGGGAGGAACACTGAAGCTTTCTTT.

The chain recombines TRBV27 with TRBJ2-1; 14 positions match TRBD2. J was trimmed by 0 bases and V by 5 bases; bases with no gene match: 9. The CDR3 has 19 residues. Per the germline V gene, CDR1 is MNHEY and CDR2 is SMNVEV (reference sequence). The CDR3 nucleotides are TGTGCCAGCAGTCCGGGACTAGCGGGAGCCGGCTCCTCCTACAATGAGCAGTTCTTC. Translation gives CASSPGLAGAGSSYNEQFF.

The chain employs TRBV6-1 and TRBJ2-7; D remains unclear. The V gene lost 2 bases and the J gene lost 0 bases, with 11 bases spanning the gap. The germline V gene encodes CDR1 MNHNS and CDR2 SASEGT. The CDR3 is 15 amino acids. CDR3 DNA sequence: TGTGCCAGCAGTGAATTTCCTTTCAGCTCCTACGAGCAGTACTTC. It codes for CASSEFPFSSYEQYF.

The V call is TRBV5-4, the J call TRBJ2-7; the match to TRBD2 covers 12 bases. Trimming took 4 bases from V and 5 from J; bases not matched to a gene: 7. The CDR3 has 15 amino acids. Germline CDR1 SGHNT, CDR2 YYREEE (reference sequence). DNA of the CDR3: TGTGCCAGCAGCAGAACTAGCGGGAGGAGCGACGAGCAGTACTTC. This encodes CASSRTSGRSDEQYF.

This rearrangement joins TRBV5-6 to TRBJ1-5; 9 bases match TRBD1. V lost 7 bases to trimming and J lost 5 bases; unmatched junction nucleotides: 7. The germline V gene encodes CDR1 SGHDT and CDR2 YYEEEE. The CDR3 has 14 residues. The CDR3 DNA reads as TGTGCCAGCTCGGACAGGGGTTTTCATCAGCCCCAGCATTTT. As protein: CASSDRGFHQPQHF.

V and J are TRBV7-6 and TRBJ1-1, with TRBD1 matching over 10 bases. Germline lookup yields CDR1 SGHVS and CDR2 FNYEAQ. V shed 3 bases, J shed 7 bases, and the junction held 5 bases outside the gene matches. This CDR3 has 14 residues. The CDR3, as DNA: TGTGCCAGCAGCTTGATAGGACAGGGGGATGAAGCTTTCTTT. It translates to CASSLIGQGDEAFF.

This chain joins TRBV7-9 and TRBJ1-1; no definite D call. CDR1 SEHNR and CDR2 FQNEAQ come from the germline V gene (reference sequence). The V end was cut by 1 base, the J end by 1 base, with 10 bases between. CDR3 length: 15 residues. The CDR3 DNA follows: TGTGCCAGCAGCTTAGATTTTGCCGGGAACACTGAAGCTTTCTTT. Translating gives CASSLDFAGNTEAFF.

This clone was seen just once. This rearrangement joins TRBV4-3 to TRBJ2-3; D is possibly TRBD2 (6 bases). The CDR3 has 17 amino acids. V shed 0 bases and J shed 0 bases, with 13 bases lying between them. CDR1 LGHNA and CDR2 YSLEER come from the germline V gene. The CDR3 sequence is CASSQDRSGTSTDTQYF. The DNA for the CDR3 is TGCGCCAGCAGCCAAGACCGTAGCGGCACTAGCACAGATACGCAGTATTTT.

This clone was found a few times. The rearrangement joins TRBV30 to TRBJ1-5, with a tentative D call TRBD1 (5 bases). There are 16 residues in the CDR3. The V and J ends lost 2 bases and 5 bases respectively, with 19 bases between them. The V gene's germline CDR1 is GTSNPN and CDR2 SVGIG (reference sequence). CDR3 nucleotides: TGTGCCTGGAGTCATTACACCGGGGGAGGGGATCAGCCCCAGCATTTT. It specifies CAWSHYTGGGDQPQHF.

This clone was seen more than once but under ten times. This chain uses TRBV27 with TRBJ1-1; TRBD1 is a possible D gene (6 bases). V lost 3 bases, J lost 5 bases, and 19 bases lay in between. The CDR3 runs 16 residues. The germline V gene has CDR1 MNHEY and CDR2 SMNVEV (reference sequence). CDR3 sequence: CASSFRRGARKTEAFF. CDR3 nucleotides: TGTGCCAGCAGTTTTCGGCGGGGGGCGAGAAAGACTGAAGCTTTCTTT.

This chain uses TRBV28 with TRBJ2-1; 8 positions match TRBD2. The CDR3 loop spans 16 amino acids. Germline trimming cut 7 bases from V and 0 bases from J; bases unmatched to any gene: 8. Germline V lookup: CDR1 MDHEN, CDR2 SYDVKM. The CDR3 coding sequence is TGTGCCAGCACCGTACTAGCGGTGAACTCCTACAATGAGCAGTTCTTC. It encodes CASTVLAVNSYNEQFF.

The chain combines TRBV29-1 with TRBJ1-3; D is unresolved. V was cut by 3 bases and J by 4 bases, with 4 bases left in between. The germline gives CDR1 SQVTM, CDR2 ANQGSEA. The CDR3 is 11 amino acids. CDR3 region: CSVDGGNTIYF. The CDR3 bases are TGCAGCGTTGACGGGGGAAACACCATATATTTT.

This clone has only a few counts. The chain carries TRBV10-1 and TRBJ2-4; a weak D match, TRBD2 (5 bases). This CDR3 region has 22 residues. Germline V gene lookup returns CDR1 WNHNN and CDR2 SYGVQD (reference sequence). The V gene lost 2 bases and the J gene lost 3 bases, with 32 bases spanning the gap. The chain's CDR3 is CASSEGMAQGLGRGRGKNIQYF. In DNA, the CDR3 is TGCGCCAGCAGTGAGGGGATGGCCCAAGGGTTGGGGAGAGGCCGAGGCAAAAACATTCAGTACTTC.